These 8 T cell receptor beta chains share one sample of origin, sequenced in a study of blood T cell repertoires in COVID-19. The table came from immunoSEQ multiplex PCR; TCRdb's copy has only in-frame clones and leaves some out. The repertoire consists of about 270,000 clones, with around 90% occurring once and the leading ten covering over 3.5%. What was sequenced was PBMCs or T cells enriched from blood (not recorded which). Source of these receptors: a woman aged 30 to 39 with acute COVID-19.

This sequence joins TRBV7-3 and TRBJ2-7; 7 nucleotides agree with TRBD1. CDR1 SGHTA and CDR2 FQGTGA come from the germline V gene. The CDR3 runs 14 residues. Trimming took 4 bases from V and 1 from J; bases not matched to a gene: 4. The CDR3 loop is CASSWDSQSYEQYF. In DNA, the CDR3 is TGTGCCAGCAGCTGGGACAGTCAATCCTACGAGCAGTACTTC.

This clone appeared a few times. CDR3 residues: CASSSDLTDRTQYF. In DNA form, the CDR3 reads TGTGCCAGCAGCTCTGACTTGACAGACCGTACCCAGTACTTC. The chain recombines TRBV5-4 with TRBJ2-5; tentatively, D is TRBD1 (5 bases). V lost 3 bases, J lost 8 bases, and 17 bases lay in between. This CDR3 has 14 amino acids. The V gene's germline CDR1 is SGHNT and CDR2 YYREEE (reference sequence).

The CDR3 DNA reads TGTGCCAGCAGTTTCGCGACTAGCGGCGTCAATGAGCAGTTCTTC. Translating gives CASSFATSGVNEQFF. The chain combines TRBV6-6 with TRBJ2-1, with 9 positions matching TRBD2. V was clipped by 4 bases and J by 6 bases; unmatched bases: 7. The length of the CDR3 is 15 residues. CDR1 is MNHNY and CDR2 is SVGAGI in the germline V gene (reference sequence).

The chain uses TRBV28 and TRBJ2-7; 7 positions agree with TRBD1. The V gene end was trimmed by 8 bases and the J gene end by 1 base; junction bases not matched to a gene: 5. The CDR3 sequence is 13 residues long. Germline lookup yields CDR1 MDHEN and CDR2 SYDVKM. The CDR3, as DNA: TGTGCCAGCCTGACACAGGGGTCCTACGAGCAGTACTTC. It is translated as CASLTQGSYEQYF. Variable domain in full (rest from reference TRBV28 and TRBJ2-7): DVKVTQSSRYLVKRTGEKVFLECVQDMDHENMFWYRQDPGLGLRLIYFSYDVKMKEKGDIPEGYSVSREKKERFSLILESASTNQTSMYLCASLTQGSYEQYFGPGTRLTVT.

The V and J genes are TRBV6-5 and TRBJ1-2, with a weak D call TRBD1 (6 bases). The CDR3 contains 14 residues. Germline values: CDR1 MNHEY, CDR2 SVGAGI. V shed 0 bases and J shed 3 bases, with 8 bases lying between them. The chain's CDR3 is CASSYSAGDYGYTF. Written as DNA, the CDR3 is TGTGCCAGCAGTTACTCGGCAGGGGACTATGGCTACACCTTC.

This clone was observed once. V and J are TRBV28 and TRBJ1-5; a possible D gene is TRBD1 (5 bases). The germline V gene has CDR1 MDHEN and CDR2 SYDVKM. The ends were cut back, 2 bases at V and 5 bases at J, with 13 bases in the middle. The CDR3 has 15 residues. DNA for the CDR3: TGTGCCAGCAGTTTAGGGCAGCCGGGGGATCAGCCCCAGCATTTT. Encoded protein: CASSLGQPGDQPQHF.

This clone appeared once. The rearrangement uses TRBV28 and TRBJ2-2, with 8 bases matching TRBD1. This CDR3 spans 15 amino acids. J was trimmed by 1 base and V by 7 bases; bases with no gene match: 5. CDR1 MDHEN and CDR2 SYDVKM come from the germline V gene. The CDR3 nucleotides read TGTGCCAGCACTCGGACAGGGAGGAACACCGGGGAGCTGTTTTTT. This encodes CASTRTGRNTGELFF.

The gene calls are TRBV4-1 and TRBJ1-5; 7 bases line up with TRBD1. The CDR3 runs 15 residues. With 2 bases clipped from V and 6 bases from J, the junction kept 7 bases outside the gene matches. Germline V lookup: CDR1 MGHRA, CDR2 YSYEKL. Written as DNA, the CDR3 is TGCGCCAGCAGCCAACAAGACAGGGCGGCTCAGCCCCAGCATTTT. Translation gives CASSQQDRAAQPQHF.